This TCR beta chain was identified in a study of CD8+CD57+ T cells in acquired aplastic anemia. By flow cytometry, patients selected for sequencing had shown an expansion of CD8+CD57+ cells. This CDR3 contains 20 residues. Trimming cost V 0 bases and J 7 bases, with 34 bases left between them. The germline CDR1 and CDR2 sequences are DFQATT and SNEGSKA (reference sequence). The template for TCR beta VDJ and CDR3 sequence profiling was genomic DNA. TCRdb reanalysed the reads using MiXCR and keeps one entry per CDR3 protein. The repertoire holds about 240,000 distinct CDR3 sequences, with about 44% as singletons.

Sequencing input: sorted CD4+, CD8+, or CD8+CD57+ T cells (not recorded which) from PBMCs. This receptor was obtained from a human donor with aplastic anemia. V usage is TRBV20-1 and J usage is TRBJ2-7, with TRBD1 as a possible D gene (7 bases). CDR3 in DNA: TGCAGTGCTAGAGACCCCCCGAACAGGGGATCATGGGGGGAGCTACGGGAGCAGTACTTC. This codes for CSARDPPNRGSWGELREQYF.